The 15 T cell receptor beta chains below all came from one sample that was sequenced in a study of blood T cell repertoires in COVID-19 (dated by TCRdb to about 2020). The library was generated by the immunoSEQ multiplex PCR assay. TCRdb took over this immuneACCESS table, retaining in-frame rearrangements with V and J assigned. Such tables are incomplete; in checked studies, under half of the missing clones stem from an unresolved V gene, and the remainder is unexplained. Counted in this sample were about 71,000 clones; around 80% of them appeared once. The ten largest account for approximately 14% of the sample. The sample taken for sequencing was peripheral blood. Source of these receptors: a woman at least 80 years old with acute or convalescent COVID-19.

In its sample, this clone was seen a few times. The chain has TRBV2 and TRBJ2-5; TRBD1 agrees at 8 bases. CDR3 length: 15 amino acids. Germline-derived CDR1 and CDR2 are SNHLY and FYNNEI. V lost 1 base and J lost 4; bases outside the gene matches: 5. Written as DNA, the CDR3 is TGTGCCAGCAGTGAAGTGCGGACAGGGCTAGAGACCCAGTACTTC. Residues: CASSEVRTGLETQYF.

CDR3 DNA: TGCGCCAGCAGCCCGGCGGAAGGTTCGTACAATGAGCAGTTCTTC. Its protein product is CASSPAEGSYNEQFF. V gene TRBV5-1 combines with J gene TRBJ2-1, with D unresolved. V dropped 4 bases and J dropped 4 bases, with 15 bases sitting between them. Looked up from germline, CDR1 is SGHRS and CDR2 is YFSETQ. CDR3 length: 15 amino acids.

V and J are TRBV12-3 or TRBV12-4 and TRBJ1-2, with D maybe TRBD1 (6 bases). This CDR3 comprises 13 residues. V dropped 1 base and J dropped 6 bases, with 9 bases sitting between them. DNA of the CDR3: TGTGCCAGCAGTTTAGTCTCAGGGGATGGCTACACCTTC. This sequence encodes CASSLVSGDGYTF.

The CDR3 bases are TGTGCCAGCAGCTTAGGACACCCGACCTACAATGAGCAGTTCTTC. Translation gives CASSLGHPTYNEQFF. The chain is built from TRBV7-9 and TRBJ2-1; D gene ambiguous. The CDR3 sequence is 15 residues long. V lost 1 base to trimming and J lost 2 bases, with 9 bases between them. Germline V gene data show CDR1 as SEHNR and CDR2 as FQNEAQ (reference sequence).

V gene TRBV5-1 combines with J gene TRBJ2-2; TRBD2 matches 9 bases. The trim removed 0 bases at V and 7 bases at J, leaving 4 bases unmatched. The CDR3 consists of 15 residues. Germline V gene lookup returns CDR1 SGHRS and CDR2 YFSETQ. The CDR3 DNA is TGCGCCAGCAGCTTGGAAGCGGGAGGCGGCGGGGAGCTGTTTTTT. It encodes CASSLEAGGGGELFF.

The V and J genes are TRBV10-3 and TRBJ2-6; D is perhaps TRBD2 (6 bases). V was pared by 1 base and J by 4 bases, with 20 bases between. Germline CDR1 and CDR2: ENHRY and SYGVKD. The CDR3 has 19 amino acids. CDR3 protein: CAISELLASRGMGANVLTF. The CDR3, as DNA: TGTGCCATCAGTGAGTTATTAGCGTCCCGGGGGATGGGGGCCAACGTCCTGACTTTC.

The rearrangement uses TRBV4-2 and TRBJ2-7, with D possibly matching TRBD2 (5 bases). Germline V gives CDR1 LGHNA, CDR2 YNFKEQ. The CDR3 runs 14 residues. V lost 0 bases, J lost 5 bases, and 11 bases lay in between. The CDR3 loop is CASSQEAAGDEQYF. The CDR3, as DNA: TGTGCCAGCAGCCAAGAAGCGGCAGGCGACGAGCAGTACTTC.

The DNA for the CDR3 is TGTGCCAGCAGCCTTACGTTCAGGGGGCTAGGTACAGATACGCAGTATTTT. Protein: CASSLTFRGLGTDTQYF. The rearrangement joins TRBV27 to TRBJ2-3; 8 bases agree with TRBD1. The CDR3 spans 17 residues. CDR1 and CDR2 from the germline V gene are MNHEY and SMNVEV (reference sequence). The V segment lost 6 bases and the J segment 3 bases; nucleotides outside the gene matches: 14.

The genes are TRBV10-3 and TRBJ1-1; the D is unclear. The V end was cut by 3 bases, the J end by 0 bases, with 11 bases between. The CDR3 totals 15 residues. Germline loops: CDR1 ENHRY, CDR2 SYGVKD. In DNA, the CDR3 is TGTGCCATCAGTGAAGTCGGAGGGTTGAACACTGAAGCTTTCTTT. Amino acids: CAISEVGGLNTEAFF.

This clone came up a few times. The chain uses TRBV19 and TRBJ1-5; 7 bases align to TRBD1. The ends lost 5 bases at V and 4 bases at J; junction bases unmatched: 8. Germline CDR1 LNHDA, CDR2 SQIVND (reference sequence). The CDR3 has 15 amino acids. CDR3 protein: CASSPRDSGNQPQHF. For the CDR3, the DNA is TGTGCCAGTAGTCCCAGGGACAGCGGAAATCAGCCCCAGCATTTT.

This chain joins TRBV2 and TRBJ2-5, with 10 bases aligning to TRBD2. With 5 bases clipped from V and 5 bases from J, the junction kept 8 bases outside the gene matches. Germline V lookup: CDR1 SNHLY, CDR2 FYNNEI. The length of the CDR3 is 15 residues. The CDR3 nucleotides read TGTGCCAGCAGTAGCGGGAGGGCCCCGAGGGAGACCCAGTACTTC. It translates to CASSSGRAPRETQYF. Based on the CDR3 plus reference TRBV2 and TRBJ2-5, the full variable domain is EPEVTQTPSHQVTQMGQEVILRCVPISNHLYFYWYRQILGQKVEFLVSFYNNEISEKSEIFDDQFSVERPDGSNFTLKIRSTKLEDSAMYFCASSSGRAPRETQYFGPGTRLLVL.

This clone was seen only a few times. This chain links TRBV29-1 with TRBJ1-2; 12 nucleotides agree with TRBD1. Losses at the gene ends were 7 bases for V and 3 bases for J; bases not matched to a gene: 9. CDR1 SQVTM and CDR2 ANQGSEA come from the germline V gene. The length of the CDR3 is 15 residues. The CDR3 nucleotides are TGCAGCGCCCGAAGGGACAGGGGGCCGGACTATGGCTACACCTTC. It translates to CSARRDRGPDYGYTF.

The V gene is TRBV28, the J gene TRBJ2-1; a possible D gene is TRBD2 (6 bases). With 6 bases removed from V and 9 bases from J, the gap between germline ends came to 15 bases. Germline CDR1 reads MDHEN; CDR2 reads SYDVKM. The length of the CDR3 is 13 residues. Written as DNA, the CDR3 is TGTGCCAGCAGCCAGACTAGTCCTATTGAGCAGTTCTTC. The encoded protein is CASSQTSPIEQFF. Full variable domain (missing parts from reference TRBV28 and TRBJ2-1): DVKVTQSSRYLVKRTGEKVFLECVQDMDHENMFWYRQDPGLGLRLIYFSYDVKMKEKGDIPEGYSVSREKKERFSLILESASTNQTSMYLCASSQTSPIEQFFGPGTRLTVL.

V and J are TRBV18 and TRBJ1-1; D is possibly TRBD1 (6 bases). Trimming removed 0 bases from V and 8 bases from J, with 16 bases in between. This CDR3 is built from 15 residues. Germline values: CDR1 KGHSH, CDR2 LQKENI. The CDR3 spells CASSPPGQRFPEAFF. CDR3 coding DNA: TGTGCCAGCTCACCACCAGGACAGAGGTTCCCCGAAGCTTTCTTT.

The CDR3 here is CAWSLTSGSETQYF. The CDR3 bases are TGTGCCTGGAGTTTGACTAGCGGGAGTGAGACCCAGTACTTC. The chain recombines TRBV30 with TRBJ2-5; 12 bases line up with TRBD2. V gave up 2 bases and J gave up 5 bases; unmatched junction bases: 3. Germline assignment: CDR1 GTSNPN and CDR2 SVGIG (reference sequence). The CDR3 spans 14 residues.